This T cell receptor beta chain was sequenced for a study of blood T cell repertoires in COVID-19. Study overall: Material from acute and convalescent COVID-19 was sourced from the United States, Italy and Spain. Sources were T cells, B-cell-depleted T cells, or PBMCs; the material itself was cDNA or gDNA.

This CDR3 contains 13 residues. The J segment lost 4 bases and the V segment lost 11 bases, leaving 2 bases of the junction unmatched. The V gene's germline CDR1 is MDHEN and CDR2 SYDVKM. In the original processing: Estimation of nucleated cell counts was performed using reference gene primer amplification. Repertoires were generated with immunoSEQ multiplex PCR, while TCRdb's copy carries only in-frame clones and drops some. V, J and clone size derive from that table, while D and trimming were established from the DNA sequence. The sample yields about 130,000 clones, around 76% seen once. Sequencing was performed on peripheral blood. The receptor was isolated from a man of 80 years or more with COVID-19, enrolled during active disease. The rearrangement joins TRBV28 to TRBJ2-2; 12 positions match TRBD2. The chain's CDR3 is CAGGLAGTGELFF. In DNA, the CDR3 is TGTGCCGGGGGACTAGCGGGCACCGGGGAGCTGTTTTTT.